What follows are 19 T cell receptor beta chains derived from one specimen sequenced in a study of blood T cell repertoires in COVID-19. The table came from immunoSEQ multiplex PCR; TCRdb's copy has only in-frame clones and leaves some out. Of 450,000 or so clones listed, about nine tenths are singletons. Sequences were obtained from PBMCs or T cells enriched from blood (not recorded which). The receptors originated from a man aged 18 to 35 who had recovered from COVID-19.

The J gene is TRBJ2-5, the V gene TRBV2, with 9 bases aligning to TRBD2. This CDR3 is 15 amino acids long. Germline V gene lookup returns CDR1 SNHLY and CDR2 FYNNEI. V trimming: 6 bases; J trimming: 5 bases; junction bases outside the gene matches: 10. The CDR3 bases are TGTGCCAGCAGCGCTAGCGGGGCCCCAGGGGAGACCCAGTACTTC. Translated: CASSASGAPGETQYF.

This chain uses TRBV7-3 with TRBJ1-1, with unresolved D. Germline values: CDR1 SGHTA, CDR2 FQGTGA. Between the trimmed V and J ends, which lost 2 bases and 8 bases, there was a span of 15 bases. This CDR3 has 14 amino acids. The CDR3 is CASSLALLEAEAFF. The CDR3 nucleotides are TGTGCCAGCAGCTTAGCCCTGTTGGAGGCCGAAGCTTTCTTT.

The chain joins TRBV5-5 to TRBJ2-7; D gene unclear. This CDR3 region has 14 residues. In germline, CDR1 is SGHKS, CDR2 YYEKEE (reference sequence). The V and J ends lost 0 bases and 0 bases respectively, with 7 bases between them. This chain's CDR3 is CASSLAASSYEQYF. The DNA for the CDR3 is TGTGCCAGCAGCTTGGCCGCTAGCTCCTACGAGCAGTACTTC.

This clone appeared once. The CDR3 DNA is TGTGCCAGCAGTTTAACGGGGAATAGTGGCTATGGCTACACCTTC. Translated, it gives CASSLTGNSGYGYTF. V is TRBV27 and J is TRBJ1-2; D not resolved. The CDR3 sequence is 15 residues long. Trimming pared 2 bases from V and 4 bases from J, leaving 14 bases between. Germline CDR1 MNHEY, CDR2 SMNVEV (reference sequence).

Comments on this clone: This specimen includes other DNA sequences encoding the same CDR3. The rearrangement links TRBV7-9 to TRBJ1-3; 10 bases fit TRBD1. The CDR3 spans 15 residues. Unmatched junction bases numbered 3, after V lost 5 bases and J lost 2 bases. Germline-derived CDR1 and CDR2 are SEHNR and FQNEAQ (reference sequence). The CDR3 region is CASSQGQGAGNTIYF. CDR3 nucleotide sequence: TGTGCCAGCAGCCAAGGACAGGGGGCTGGAAACACCATATATTTT.

As DNA, the CDR3 is TGTGCCAGTAGTATCCGGGACAGGGGGGCCAGATTGGCTGAAAAACTGTTTTTT. As protein: CASSIRDRGARLAEKLFF. The chain joins TRBV19 to TRBJ1-4; 11 positions match TRBD1. With V trimmed by 3 bases and J by 7 bases, 13 bases remained unmatched. The CDR3 runs to 18 residues. CDR1 and CDR2 from the germline V gene are LNHDA and SQIVND (reference sequence).

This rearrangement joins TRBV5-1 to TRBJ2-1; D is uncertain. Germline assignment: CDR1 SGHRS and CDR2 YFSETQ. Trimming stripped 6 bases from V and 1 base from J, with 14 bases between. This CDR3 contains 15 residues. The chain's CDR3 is CASTESPGSYNEQFF. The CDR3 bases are TGCGCCAGCACCGAATCTCCGGGTTCCTACAATGAGCAGTTCTTC.

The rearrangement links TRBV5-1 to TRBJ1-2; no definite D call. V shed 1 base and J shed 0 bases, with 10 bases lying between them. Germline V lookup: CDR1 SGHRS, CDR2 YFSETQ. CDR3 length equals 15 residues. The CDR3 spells CASSLSSRSNYGYTF. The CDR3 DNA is TGCGCCAGCAGCTTGAGTTCCAGGTCTAACTATGGCTACACCTTC.

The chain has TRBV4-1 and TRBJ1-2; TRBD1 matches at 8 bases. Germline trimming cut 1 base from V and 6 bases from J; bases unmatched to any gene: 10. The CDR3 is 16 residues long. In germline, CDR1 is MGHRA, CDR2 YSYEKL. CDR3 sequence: CASSQAVVTGVDGYTF. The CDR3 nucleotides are TGCGCCAGCAGCCAAGCTGTCGTGACAGGGGTCGATGGCTACACCTTC.

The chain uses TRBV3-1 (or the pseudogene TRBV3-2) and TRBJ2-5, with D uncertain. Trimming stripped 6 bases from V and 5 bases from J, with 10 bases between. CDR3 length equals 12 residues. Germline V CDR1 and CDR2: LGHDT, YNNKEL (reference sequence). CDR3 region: CASRLLGETQYF. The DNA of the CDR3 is TGTGCCAGCAGACTACTCGGGGAGACCCAGTACTTC.

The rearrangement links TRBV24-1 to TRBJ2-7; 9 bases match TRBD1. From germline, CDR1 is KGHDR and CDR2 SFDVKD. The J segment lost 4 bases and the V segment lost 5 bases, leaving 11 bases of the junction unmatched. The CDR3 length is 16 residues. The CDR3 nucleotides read TGTGCCACCAGTGCATTCGGCCGGGACAGGGCGTACGAGCAGTACTTC. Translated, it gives CATSAFGRDRAYEQYF.

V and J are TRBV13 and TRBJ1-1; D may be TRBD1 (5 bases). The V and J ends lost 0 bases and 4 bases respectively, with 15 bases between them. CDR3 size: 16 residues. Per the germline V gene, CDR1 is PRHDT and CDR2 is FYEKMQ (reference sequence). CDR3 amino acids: CASSLGRDLWLTEAFF. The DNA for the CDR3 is TGTGCCAGCAGCTTAGGGCGGGACCTCTGGCTCACTGAAGCTTTCTTT.

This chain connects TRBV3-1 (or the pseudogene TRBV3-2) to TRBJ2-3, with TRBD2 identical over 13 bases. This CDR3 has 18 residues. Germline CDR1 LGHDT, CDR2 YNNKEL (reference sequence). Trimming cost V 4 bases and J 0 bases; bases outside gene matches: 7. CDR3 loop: CASSRGTSGTSSTDTQYF. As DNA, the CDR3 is TGTGCCAGCAGCCGCGGGACTAGCGGGACGTCTAGCACAGATACGCAGTATTTT.

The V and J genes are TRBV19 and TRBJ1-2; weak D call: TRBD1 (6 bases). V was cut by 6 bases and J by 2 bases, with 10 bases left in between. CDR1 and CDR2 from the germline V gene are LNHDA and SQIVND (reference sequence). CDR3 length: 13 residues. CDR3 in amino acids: CASRRQGNYGYTF. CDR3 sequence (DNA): TGTGCCAGTAGGAGGCAGGGGAACTATGGCTACACCTTC.

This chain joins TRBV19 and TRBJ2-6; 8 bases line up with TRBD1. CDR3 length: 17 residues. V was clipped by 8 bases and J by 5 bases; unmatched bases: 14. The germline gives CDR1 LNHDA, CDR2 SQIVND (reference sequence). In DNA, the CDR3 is TGTGCCAGTTCGACAGGGGTCTATCTGGGGAGGGCCAACGTCCTGACTTTC. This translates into CASSTGVYLGRANVLTF.

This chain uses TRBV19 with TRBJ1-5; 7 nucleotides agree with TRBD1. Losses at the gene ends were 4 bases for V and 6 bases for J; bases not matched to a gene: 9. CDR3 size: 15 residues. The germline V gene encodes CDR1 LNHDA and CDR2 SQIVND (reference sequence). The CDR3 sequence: CASSKQGSRGQPQHF. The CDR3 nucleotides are TGTGCCAGTAGTAAACAGGGGAGTAGGGGTCAGCCCCAGCATTTT.

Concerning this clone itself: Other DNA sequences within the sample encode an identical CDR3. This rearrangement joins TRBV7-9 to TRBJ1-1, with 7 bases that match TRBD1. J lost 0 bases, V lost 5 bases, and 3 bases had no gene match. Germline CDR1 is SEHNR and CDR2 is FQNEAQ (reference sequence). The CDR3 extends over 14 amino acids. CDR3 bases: TGTGCCAGCAGCCCCGGACAGGTGAACACTGAAGCTTTCTTT. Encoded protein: CASSPGQVNTEAFF.

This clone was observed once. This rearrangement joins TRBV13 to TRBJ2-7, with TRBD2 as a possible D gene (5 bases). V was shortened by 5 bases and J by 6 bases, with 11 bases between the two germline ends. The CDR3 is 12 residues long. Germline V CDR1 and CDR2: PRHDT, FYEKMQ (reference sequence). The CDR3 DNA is TGTGCCAGCAGCGTAGTCGGAGGCGAGCAGTACTTC. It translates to CASSVVGGEQYF.

The chain's CDR3 is CASSLSVAGGIETQYF. CDR3 DNA: TGTGCCAGCAGCTTGAGCGTAGCGGGGGGGATAGAGACCCAGTACTTC. The chain carries TRBV11-3 and TRBJ2-5; 11 bases are a match to TRBD2. From germline, CDR1 is SGHNT and CDR2 YENEEA. The CDR3 is made up of 16 amino acids. V was pared by 3 bases and J by 4 bases, with 7 bases of the junction left unmatched.